This T cell receptor beta chain was sequenced in a study of CD8+CD57+ T cells in acquired aplastic anemia. About the research overall: The mean DNA yield obtained from sorted CD4+ and CD8+ cells came to around 3 ug. General study points: The same twenty-nine CD8+ CDR3 sequences occurred in patients and in controls.

An expansion of CD8+CD57+ cells by flow cytometry had been shown in patients chosen for sequencing. The enrolled patients all had severe acquired aplastic anemia. Patients had received no therapy at the time of blood sampling. The V gene lost 4 bases and the J gene lost 4 bases, with 15 bases spanning the gap. Germline V gives CDR1 SGDLS, CDR2 YYNGEE. CDR3 length: 15 amino acids. Genomic DNA provided the template from which TCR beta VDJ and CDR3 profiles were obtained. One entry per CDR3 protein results from TCRdb running MiXCR on the reads. In the table there are fewer than 300,000 distinct CDR3 sequences, approximately 80% of which are singletons. For this clonotype: Its antigen is still unknown.

The chain combines TRBV9 with TRBJ2-1; D uncertain. The source is a human donor with aplastic anemia. The sample comprised sorted CD4+, CD8+, or CD8+CD57+ T cells (not recorded which) from PBMCs. CDR3 DNA: TGTGCCAGCAGCCACGATGAGTGCAGATACAATGAGCAGTTCTTC. It translates to CASSHDECRYNEQFF.